This T cell receptor beta chain was recovered during a study of OX40 agonist ivuxolimab in advanced cancers. CDR3 length equals 19 residues. The germline CDR1 and CDR2 sequences are LNHDA and SQIVND (reference sequence). V lost 2 bases to trimming and J lost 0 bases, with 17 bases between them. Using immunoSEQ multiplex PCR, the repertoire was profiled, and TCRdb retains in-frame clones only, with some absent. The sample records about 64,000 clones, about 80% being singletons. Whole-study findings and limits: Low clonal expansion, among the lowest seen, marked partial responders at 0.1-3.0 mg/kg. Blood T cells, both CD4+ and CD8+, expanded clonally by week 6 at 0.1 to 3.0 mg/kg.

Autoimmune disease history or systemic immunosuppression led to patient exclusion. Blood draws occurred at baseline, cycle 4 day 1, and cycle 7 day 1. As for this clone: Its antigen is undetermined.

The V and J genes are TRBV19 and TRBJ2-6; D may be TRBD1 (6 bases). The source material was CD4+ or CD8+ T cells sorted from blood, sampled in a trial of the OX40 agonist ivuxolimab. This receptor was identified in an adult with an advanced solid tumor such as melanoma, head and neck, liver or kidney cancer. CDR3 residues: CASSIRRGQLLSGANVLTF. The DNA for the CDR3 is TGTGCCAGTAGTATACGGAGAGGACAGTTACTCTCTGGGGCCAACGTCCTGACTTTC.